This is a list of T cell receptor beta chains from one sample in a study of blood T cell repertoires in COVID-19. Clones were read by immunoSEQ multiplex PCR, and TCRdb kept only the in-frame ones, dropping some. The sample carries 350,000 to 500,000 clones, around nine tenths recorded once. Source material: PBMCs or T cells enriched from blood (not recorded which). The receptors shown here come from a woman aged 18-35 years who had been exposed to COVID-19. The CDR3 runs from the conserved cysteine through the conserved F or W. Fields, in order: V gene, J gene, clone size, D gene, CDR3 DNA, CDR3 protein. A D gene is named only where the DNA matches it firmly. Clone size is shown for a subset of rows, as once, few, many or a class of expanded clone.

v_gene: TRBV13
j_gene: TRBJ2-3
abundance: .
d_gene: TRBD2
CDR3nt: TGTGCCAGCAGCTCCCGCCCGGGAGGGCCCCCAGATACGCAGTATTTT
CDR3aa: CASSSRPGGPPDTQYF

v_gene: TRBV19
j_gene: TRBJ1-6
abundance: .
d_gene: .
CDR3nt: TGTGCCAGTAGTATCCTTAATTCACCCCTCCACTTT
CDR3aa: CASSILNSPLHF

v_gene: TRBV3-1/TRBV3-2
j_gene: TRBJ2-1
abundance: .
d_gene: TRBD2
CDR3nt: TGTGCCAGCAGCCAACGTTACGGGGGGGGATCCTACAATGAGCAGTTCTTC
CDR3aa: CASSQRYGGGSYNEQFF

v_gene: TRBV28
j_gene: TRBJ2-7
abundance: .
d_gene: .
CDR3nt: TGTGCCAGCAGTTTAGTCAGGAACCACGAGCAGTACTTC
CDR3aa: CASSLVRNHEQYF

v_gene: TRBV18
j_gene: TRBJ2-7
abundance: once
d_gene: .
CDR3nt: TGTGCCAGCTCACCACCGACTTCGCGGGCCCTCGAGCAGTACTTC
CDR3aa: CASSPPTSRALEQYF

v_gene: TRBV5-8
j_gene: TRBJ1-1
abundance: .
d_gene: TRBD1
CDR3nt: TGTGCCAGCAGCTTCCAGGGGGTTGGCACTGAAGCTTTCTTT
CDR3aa: CASSFQGVGTEAFF

v_gene: TRBV27
j_gene: TRBJ2-7
abundance: once
d_gene: TRBD1
CDR3nt: TGTGCCAGCAGGCAACAGGGGCTATCCTACGAGCAGTACTTC
CDR3aa: CASRQQGLSYEQYF

v_gene: TRBV18
j_gene: TRBJ2-7
abundance: once
d_gene: TRBD1
CDR3nt: TGTGCCAGCTCACCACCCGCGACAGGGTCCTACGAGCAGTACTTC
CDR3aa: CASSPPATGSYEQYF

v_gene: TRBV6-5
j_gene: TRBJ2-1
abundance: .
d_gene: TRBD1
CDR3nt: TGTGCCAGCACGGACAGGGATAAGCAGTTCTTC
CDR3aa: CASTDRDKQFF

v_gene: TRBV18
j_gene: TRBJ2-3
abundance: .
d_gene: .
CDR3nt: TGTGCCAGCTCAGACTGGACACCTAGCACAGATACGCAGTATTTT
CDR3aa: CASSDWTPSTDTQYF

v_gene: TRBV5-8
j_gene: TRBJ1-2
abundance: .
d_gene: TRBD1
CDR3nt: TGTGCCAGCAGCTTGTTGGGGGGACAGGGTACGGCTGACTATGGCTACACCTTC
CDR3aa: CASSLLGGQGTADYGYTF

v_gene: TRBV14
j_gene: TRBJ1-2
abundance: .
d_gene: .
CDR3nt: TGTGCCAGCAGCCAAGACAGGGGCCATAACTATGGCTACACCTTC
CDR3aa: CASSQDRGHNYGYTF

v_gene: TRBV13
j_gene: TRBJ2-7
abundance: .
d_gene: TRBD1
CDR3nt: TGTGCCAGCAGCTTGGGGACAGGCAACTACGAGCAGTACTTC
CDR3aa: CASSLGTGNYEQYF

v_gene: TRBV2
j_gene: TRBJ2-3
abundance: .
d_gene: .
CDR3nt: TGTGCCAGCATTGTCTATGCCTTAGATACGCAGTATTTT
CDR3aa: CASIVYALDTQYF

v_gene: TRBV18
j_gene: TRBJ1-4
abundance: .
d_gene: .
CDR3nt: TGTGCCAGCTCACCGGGCAGCGAAAAACTGTTTTTT
CDR3aa: CASSPGSEKLFF

v_gene: TRBV19
j_gene: TRBJ1-1
abundance: .
d_gene: TRBD1
CDR3nt: TGTGCCAGTAGTATAGTTGGCAGGGGGACTGAAGCTTTCTTT
CDR3aa: CASSIVGRGTEAFF

v_gene: TRBV7-8
j_gene: TRBJ2-7
abundance: .
d_gene: TRBD2
CDR3nt: TGTGCCAGCAGCTCGCTAGCGGGAGTGTCCTACGAGCAGTACTTC
CDR3aa: CASSSLAGVSYEQYF

v_gene: TRBV9
j_gene: TRBJ2-2
abundance: .
d_gene: .
CDR3nt: TGTGCCAGCAGCTACCGGACGGGGGCCGGGGAGCTGTTTTTT
CDR3aa: CASSYRTGAGELFF

v_gene: TRBV27
j_gene: TRBJ1-6
abundance: once
d_gene: TRBD1
CDR3nt: TGTGCCAGCAGTCTCTCGACAGGGGGCGGTTCACCCCTCCACTTT
CDR3aa: CASSLSTGGGSPLHF

v_gene: TRBV19
j_gene: TRBJ1-5
abundance: .
d_gene: TRBD1
CDR3nt: TGTGCCAGTAGTTCCACAGGGGGAGGTCAGCCCCAGCATTTT
CDR3aa: CASSSTGGGQPQHF

v_gene: TRBV24-1
j_gene: TRBJ2-2
abundance: once
d_gene: .
CDR3nt: TGTGCCACCAGTGATTTTTCGGGGGCCGGGGAGCTGTTTTTT
CDR3aa: CATSDFSGAGELFF

v_gene: TRBV30
j_gene: TRBJ1-1
abundance: .
d_gene: .
CDR3nt: TGTGCCTGGAATTGCAGATATGGAGATGTGTACACTGAAGCTTTCTTT
CDR3aa: CAWNCRYGDVYTEAFF